Included here is one T cell receptor (beta chain) sequence, with context. What it binds is not known. The sample belongs to a study of Ad26.COV2.S vaccination and SARS-CoV-2 variants. Germline V lookup: CDR1 MNHEY, CDR2 SVGEGT. Trimming cost V 0 bases and J 5 bases; bases outside gene matches: 6. CDR3 length: 15 amino acids. The data were produced by immunoSEQ multiplex PCR, yet TCRdb's version contains in-frame clones alone and is incomplete. The sample includes under 150,000 clones, 86% of them seen just once. Study findings and constraints: Substantial breadth in spike-specific CD8+ and CD4+ T cell responses was reportedly seen after vaccination. Researchers cautioned that TCR breadth and depth analyses may have underestimated total T cell responses. Vaccine recipients showed a spike-specific TCR breadth that was higher than in placebo recipients.

This sequence was found in a human donor who had recovered from COVID-19. The sample in question was peripheral blood, obtained after recovery from COVID-19. V usage is TRBV6-2 or TRBV6-3 and J usage is TRBJ2-7; TRBD1 agrees at 8 bases. The CDR3 region is CASSYSPDRVHEQYF. The DNA for the CDR3 is TGTGCCAGCAGTTACTCGCCGGACAGGGTCCACGAGCAGTACTTC.